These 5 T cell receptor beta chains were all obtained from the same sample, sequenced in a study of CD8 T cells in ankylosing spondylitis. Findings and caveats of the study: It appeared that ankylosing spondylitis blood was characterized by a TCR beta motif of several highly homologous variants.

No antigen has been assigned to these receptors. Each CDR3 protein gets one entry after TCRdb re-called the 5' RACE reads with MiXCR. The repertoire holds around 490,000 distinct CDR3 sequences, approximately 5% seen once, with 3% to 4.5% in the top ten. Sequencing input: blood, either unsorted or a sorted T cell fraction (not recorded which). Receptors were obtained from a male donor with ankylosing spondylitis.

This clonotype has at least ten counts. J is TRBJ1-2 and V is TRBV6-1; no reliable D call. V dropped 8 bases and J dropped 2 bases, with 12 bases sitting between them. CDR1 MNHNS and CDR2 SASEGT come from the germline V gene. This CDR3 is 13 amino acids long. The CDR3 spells CASVGGGNYGYTF. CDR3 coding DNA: TGTGCCAGCGTAGGTGGAGGGAACTATGGCTACACCTTC.

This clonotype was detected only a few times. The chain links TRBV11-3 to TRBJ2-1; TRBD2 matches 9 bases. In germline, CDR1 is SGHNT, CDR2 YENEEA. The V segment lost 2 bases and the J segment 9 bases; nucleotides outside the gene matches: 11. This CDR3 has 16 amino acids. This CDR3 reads CASSLSIGAGGIEQFF. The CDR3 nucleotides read TGTGCCAGCAGCTTAAGCATTGGAGCGGGAGGTATTGAGCAGTTCTTC. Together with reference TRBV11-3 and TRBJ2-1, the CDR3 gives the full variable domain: EAGVVQSPRYKIIEKKQPVAFWCNPISGHNTLYWYLQNLGQGPELLIRYENEEAVDDSQLPKDRFSAERLKGVDSTLKIQPAELGDSAVYLCASSLSIGAGGIEQFFGPGTRLTVL.

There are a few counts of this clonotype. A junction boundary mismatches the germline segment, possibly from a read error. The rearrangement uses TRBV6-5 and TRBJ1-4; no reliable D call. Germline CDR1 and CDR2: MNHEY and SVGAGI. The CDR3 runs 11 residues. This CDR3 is CASGRDAGDHF. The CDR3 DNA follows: TGTGCCAGCGGCCGGGATGCAGGTGACCATTTT.

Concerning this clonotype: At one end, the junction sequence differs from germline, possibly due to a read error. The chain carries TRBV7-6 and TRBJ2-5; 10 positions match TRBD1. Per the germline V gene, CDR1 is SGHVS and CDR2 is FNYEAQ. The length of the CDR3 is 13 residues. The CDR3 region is CASSLLGGTGEDF. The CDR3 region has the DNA TGTGCCAGCAGCTTACTCGGGGGGACAGGGGAGGACTTC. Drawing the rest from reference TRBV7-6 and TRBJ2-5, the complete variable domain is GAGVSQSPRYKVTKRGQDVALRCDPISGHVSLYWYRQALGQGPEFLTYFNYEAQQDKSGLPNDRFSAERPEGSISTLTIQRTEQRDSAMYRCASSLLGGTGEDFGPGTRLLVL.

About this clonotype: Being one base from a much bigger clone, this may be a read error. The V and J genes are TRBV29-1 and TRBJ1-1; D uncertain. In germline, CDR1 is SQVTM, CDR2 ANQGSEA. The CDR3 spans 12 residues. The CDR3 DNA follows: TGCAGCGTTGAAAGCGGGTACACTGAAACTTTCTTT. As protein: CSVESGYTETFF.